The 30 T cell receptor beta chains below all came from one sample that was sequenced in a study of cytomegalovirus exposure and HLA in healthy donors. Method: immunoSEQ multiplex PCR; TCRdb's copy keeps in-frame clones and lacks some. Among tens of thousands of clones listed, 95% to 97% were seen once. The specimen was PBMCs. The source of these receptors is a woman aged 18-35 years in good health and CMV-seropositive.

The gene calls are TRBV28 and TRBJ1-4; no definite D call. The CDR3 is 11 residues long. Trimming cost V 8 bases and J 4 bases, with 5 bases left between them. Germline V gives CDR1 MDHEN, CDR2 SYDVKM. CDR3 sequence: CASRVNEKLFF. The CDR3 nucleotides read TGTGCCAGCCGGGTTAATGAAAAACTGTTTTTT.

The gene calls are TRBV2 and TRBJ1-1; 8 positions match TRBD1. There are 14 residues in the CDR3. J gave up 1 base and V 2 bases, and 0 bases lay outside the gene matches. Per germline, CDR1 SNHLY and CDR2 FYNNEI. In DNA form, the CDR3 reads TGTGCCAGCAGTGAACAGGGGGCGAACACTGAAGCTTTCTTT. As protein: CASSEQGANTEAFF. Full variable domain (missing parts from reference TRBV2 and TRBJ1-1): EPEVTQTPSHQVTQMGQEVILRCVPISNHLYFYWYRQILGQKVEFLVSFYNNEISEKSEIFDDQFSVERPDGSNFTLKIRSTKLEDSAMYFCASSEQGANTEAFFGQGTRLTVV.

This chain uses TRBV28 with TRBJ1-2, with 10 bases fitting TRBD1. The CDR3 runs to 14 residues. From germline, CDR1 is MDHEN and CDR2 SYDVKM. J lost 8 bases, V lost 1 base, and 4 bases had no gene match. The CDR3 DNA follows: TGTGCCAGCAGTTTATACGACAGGGGGCAGGGCTACACCTTC. Protein: CASSLYDRGQGYTF.

The chain links TRBV28 to TRBJ1-1, with D tentatively TRBD1 (6 bases). CDR1 is MDHEN and CDR2 is SYDVKM in the germline V gene. V was pared by 5 bases and J by 1 base, with 20 bases between. This CDR3 contains 17 residues. The CDR3 spells CASSQTPTGRRNTEAFF. The CDR3 bases are TGTGCCAGCAGTCAAACACCTACAGGGCGGCGGAACACTGAAGCTTTCTTT.

In DNA, the CDR3 is TGTGCCATCAGTGTCGGGACTGCATCCTACAATGAGCAGTTCTTC. Protein sequence: CAISVGTASYNEQFF. The gene calls are TRBV10-3 and TRBJ2-1, with D possibly being TRBD2 (6 bases). The CDR3 sequence is 15 residues long. CDR1 is ENHRY, CDR2 SYGVKD, per germline. Trimming left V 4 bases short and J 1 base short, with 11 bases between.

V and J are TRBV27 and TRBJ2-1; 10 bases line up with TRBD1. V dropped 7 bases and J dropped 3; count of bases not matched to a gene: 6. This CDR3 has 15 amino acids. Looked up from germline, CDR1 is MNHEY and CDR2 is SMNVEV (reference sequence). The CDR3 nucleotides read TGTGCCAGCAATTCCGGGACAGGGGACTACAATGAGCAGTTCTTC. Protein: CASNSGTGDYNEQFF.

This clone was seen only once. J is TRBJ2-7 and V is TRBV29-1; D not resolved. This CDR3 spans 11 amino acids. The germline V gene encodes CDR1 SQVTM and CDR2 ANQGSEA. V lost 7 bases and J lost 3, with 10 bases in between. CDR3 residues: CSAGTDYEQYF. CDR3 in DNA: TGCAGCGCCGGTACAGACTACGAGCAGTACTTC.

The rearrangement joins TRBV5-6 to TRBJ1-1; no firm D call. V gave up 4 bases and J gave up 6 bases, with 10 bases separating them. Germline V lookup: CDR1 SGHDT, CDR2 YYEEEE. The CDR3 contains 12 residues. The CDR3 spells CASSRVVAEAFF. The CDR3, as DNA: TGTGCCAGCAGCCGCGTGGTGGCTGAAGCTTTCTTT.

CDR3 protein: CASSLTRQETQYF. The CDR3 DNA sequence: TGTGCCAGCAGCTTGACTAGGCAAGAGACCCAGTACTTC. The chain joins TRBV5-4 to TRBJ2-5; TRBD2 is a possible D gene (5 bases). The CDR3 runs to 13 residues. Germline CDR1 and CDR2: SGHNT and YYREEE (reference sequence). Trimming cost V 1 base and J 2 bases, with 6 bases left between them.

The rearrangement joins TRBV5-5 to TRBJ2-5; 14 nucleotides match TRBD2. The CDR3 consists of 17 residues. Germline lookup yields CDR1 SGHKS and CDR2 YYEKEE (reference sequence). The ends lost 0 bases at V and 5 bases at J; junction bases unmatched: 6. CDR3 sequence reads: CASSLGGLAGDKETQYF. The DNA for the CDR3 is TGTGCCAGCAGCTTGGGGGGACTAGCGGGAGATAAGGAGACCCAGTACTTC.

The V call is TRBV4-1, the J call TRBJ1-2, with 8 nucleotides matching TRBD1. The CDR3 spans 14 residues. J gave up 5 bases and V 3 bases, and 5 bases lay outside the gene matches. In germline, CDR1 is MGHRA, CDR2 YSYEKL. For the CDR3, the DNA is TGCGCCAGCAGCCATAGGGACAGGCGGTATGGCTACACCTTC. Translation: CASSHRDRRYGYTF.

The V call is TRBV19, the J call TRBJ1-4; D is undetermined. V shed 9 bases and J shed 5 bases, with 16 bases lying between them. CDR1 is LNHDA, CDR2 SQIVND, per germline (reference sequence). CDR3 size: 14 residues. CDR3: CASARKALNEKLFF. The CDR3 DNA follows: TGTGCCAGCGCCAGGAAAGCTTTAAATGAAAAACTGTTTTTT.

This chain joins TRBV29-1 and TRBJ2-5, with D tentatively TRBD1 (6 bases). The CDR3 covers 13 residues. Germline CDR1 reads SQVTM; CDR2 reads ANQGSEA. The ends were cut back, 4 bases at V and 5 bases at J, with 14 bases in the middle. The DNA for the CDR3 is TGCAGCGTTGCTTACAGGGCCGGGGAGACCCAGTACTTC. This translates into CSVAYRAGETQYF.

The chain joins TRBV5-1 to TRBJ1-1; D is unresolved. Germline V CDR1 and CDR2: SGHRS, YFSETQ. CDR3 length equals 16 residues. Trimming left V 3 bases short and J 4 bases short, with 19 bases between. CDR3 in amino acids: CASSSYSNPTTTEAFF. As DNA, the CDR3 is TGCGCCAGCAGCTCGTACAGTAACCCGACGACCACTGAAGCTTTCTTT.

The chain combines TRBV28 with TRBJ2-6, with 10 bases fitting TRBD1. CDR3 size: 18 residues. V shed 7 bases, J shed 0 bases, and the junction held 9 bases outside the gene matches. Germline CDR1 MDHEN, CDR2 SYDVKM. The CDR3 sequence is CASTPGTGVLSGANVLTF. CDR3 in DNA: TGTGCCAGCACACCCGGGACAGGGGTCCTCTCTGGGGCCAACGTCCTGACTTTC.

This sequence joins TRBV19 and TRBJ2-7; D not resolved. V shed 1 base and J shed 0 bases, with 10 bases lying between them. The length of the CDR3 is 15 residues. Germline V gives CDR1 LNHDA, CDR2 SQIVND (reference sequence). The CDR3 bases are TGTGCCAGTAGTATAGCAGGCAGCAACTCCTACGAGCAGTACTTC. This translates into CASSIAGSNSYEQYF.

The chain has TRBV2 and TRBJ1-5, with D unresolved. This CDR3 is 15 amino acids long. CDR1 is SNHLY, CDR2 FYNNEI, per germline. Trimming cost V 3 bases and J 4 bases, with 13 bases left between them. CDR3 coding DNA: TGTGCCAGCAGTGAGGTGTGGGGAGGTAATCAGCCCCAGCATTTT. Protein product: CASSEVWGGNQPQHF.

This sequence joins TRBV2 and TRBJ1-5; TRBD1 aligns across 10 bases. CDR1 and CDR2 from the germline V gene are SNHLY and FYNNEI. This CDR3 has 15 amino acids. V lost 5 bases to trimming and J lost 6 bases; unmatched junction nucleotides: 7. CDR3 residues: CASSNDRGLSQPQHF. CDR3 in DNA: TGTGCCAGCAGTAACGACAGGGGGCTTTCTCAGCCCCAGCATTTT. Full variable domain (outside the CDR3, taken from reference TRBV2 and TRBJ1-5): EPEVTQTPSHQVTQMGQEVILRCVPISNHLYFYWYRQILGQKVEFLVSFYNNEISEKSEIFDDQFSVERPDGSNFTLKIRSTKLEDSAMYFCASSNDRGLSQPQHFGDGTRLSIL.

The count of this clone is one. The V call is TRBV15, the J call TRBJ2-6, with D hard to call. Trimming took 1 base from V and 0 from J, leaving 7 bases between them. Germline assignment: CDR1 LNHNV and CDR2 YYDKDF (reference sequence). The CDR3 has 16 residues. For the CDR3, the DNA is TGTGCCACCAGCAGAGCAGGCAGCTCTGGGGCCAACGTCCTGACTTTC. It is translated as CATSRAGSSGANVLTF.

The rearrangement joins TRBV19 to TRBJ2-7; TRBD2 might be the D (5 bases). Trimming left V 1 base short and J 2 bases short, with 12 bases between. Germline V gives CDR1 LNHDA, CDR2 SQIVND (reference sequence). CDR3 length: 15 residues. The CDR3 sequence: CASSIGLALTYEQYF. The CDR3 nucleotides are TGTGCCAGTAGTATAGGGCTAGCCCTCACCTACGAGCAGTACTTC.

The rearrangement links TRBV10-3 to TRBJ2-1; no firm D call. The CDR3 length is 16 residues. Trimming shortened V by 2 bases and J by 9 bases, and 20 bases separated the two germline ends. Germline CDR1 ENHRY, CDR2 SYGVKD. The CDR3 DNA is TGTGCCATCAGTGAGACCCCCATGGAGAGGTCCAGTGAGCAGTTCTTC. This translates into CAISETPMERSSEQFF.

This sequence joins TRBV28 and TRBJ2-7, with D perhaps TRBD1 (5 bases). The V gene lost 7 bases and the J gene lost 2 bases, with 15 bases spanning the gap. The CDR3 consists of 14 residues. Looked up from germline, CDR1 is MDHEN and CDR2 is SYDVKM. The CDR3 sequence is CASTIGARTYEQYF. CDR3 sequence (DNA): TGTGCCAGCACCATAGGGGCCCGTACCTACGAGCAGTACTTC.

The chain recombines TRBV7-6 with TRBJ2-5; possible D gene TRBD2, 6 bases. Germline CDR1 reads SGHVS; CDR2 reads FNYEAQ. The ends were cut back, 5 bases at V and 2 bases at J, with 27 bases in the middle. The CDR3 has 19 residues. CDR3 nucleotides: TGTGCCAGCAGCCTAGAAACAACTAGCCCTGCAAGCGTGCAAGAGACCCAGTACTTC. Protein product: CASSLETTSPASVQETQYF.

The chain employs TRBV2 and TRBJ2-5; D gene unclear. Germline values: CDR1 SNHLY, CDR2 FYNNEI. The germline V and J ends were trimmed by 5 bases and 5 bases, with 15 bases remaining between them. The CDR3 contains 14 residues. The CDR3 DNA sequence: TGTGCCAGCAGTTTAGCCAGATCGAGGGAGACCCAGTACTTC. Amino acids: CASSLARSRETQYF.

The rearrangement links TRBV28 to TRBJ2-5; D is possibly TRBD1 (6 bases). V was cut by 7 bases and J by 5 bases, with 14 bases left in between. CDR1 and CDR2 from the germline V gene are MDHEN and SYDVKM. This CDR3 has 13 amino acids. In DNA, the CDR3 is TGTGCCAGCACCATCCCCGGACAGGAGACCCAGTACTTC. Translation gives CASTIPGQETQYF.

The J gene is TRBJ2-1, the V gene TRBV15; D is undetermined. The CDR3 has 12 amino acids. CDR1 is LNHNV and CDR2 is YYDKDF in the germline V gene (reference sequence). V lost 1 base and J lost 9, with 7 bases in between. The chain's CDR3 is CATSRAVGEQFF. CDR3 coding DNA: TGTGCCACCAGCAGAGCCGTCGGTGAGCAGTTCTTC.

V gene TRBV7-6 combines with J gene TRBJ2-1; the match to TRBD1 covers 8 bases. Germline lookup yields CDR1 SGHVS and CDR2 FNYEAQ. The length of the CDR3 is 15 residues. With 5 bases clipped from V and 0 bases from J, the junction kept 3 bases outside the gene matches. CDR3 region: CASSLTGGSYNEQFF. CDR3 in DNA: TGTGCCAGCAGCCTAACAGGGGGCTCCTACAATGAGCAGTTCTTC. Complete variable domain (other parts from reference TRBV7-6 and TRBJ2-1): GAGVSQSPRYKVTKRGQDVALRCDPISGHVSLYWYRQALGQGPEFLTYFNYEAQQDKSGLPNDRFSAERPEGSISTLTIQRTEQRDSAMYRCASSLTGGSYNEQFFGPGTRLTVL.

The genes are TRBV5-6 and TRBJ2-7; 7 bases are a match to TRBD1. This CDR3 comprises 15 residues. Trimming at V came to 0 bases and at J to 5 bases, leaving 8 bases not matched to a gene. CDR1 is SGHDT, CDR2 YYEEEE, per germline. The CDR3 nucleotides read TGTGCCAGCAGCTTGGCCGGAGACAGGGATCACGAGCAGTACTTC. The encoded protein is CASSLAGDRDHEQYF. Full variable domain (missing parts from reference TRBV5-6 and TRBJ2-7): DAGVTQSPTHLIKTRGQQVTLRCSPKSGHDTVSWYQQALGQGPQFIFQYYEEEERQRGNFPDRFSGHQFPNYSSELNVNALLLGDSALYLCASSLAGDRDHEQYFGPGTRLTVT.

This sequence joins TRBV4-1 and TRBJ2-5; 9 bases are a match to TRBD2. Germline V gene sequence: CDR1 MGHRA, CDR2 YSYEKL. The CDR3 sequence is 16 residues long. The trim removed 0 bases at V and 5 bases at J, leaving 7 bases unmatched. CDR3 sequence: CASSQESLAGFETQYF. DNA for the CDR3: TGCGCCAGCAGCCAAGAGAGTCTAGCGGGATTTGAGACCCAGTACTTC.

This chain joins TRBV13 and TRBJ2-7, with 12 nucleotides matching TRBD2. J was trimmed by 2 bases and V by 6 bases; bases with no gene match: 8. The CDR3 is 16 amino acids. In germline, CDR1 is PRHDT, CDR2 FYEKMQ (reference sequence). This CDR3 is CASRGLAGRGTYEQYF. The DNA of the CDR3 is TGTGCCAGCAGAGGACTAGCGGGGAGAGGGACCTACGAGCAGTACTTC.